This paragraph reports one T cell receptor beta chain. The antigen remains undetermined. The sample is drawn from a study of T cell responses to AZD1222 COVID-19 vaccine. Overall study results and limits: Breadth and depth of Spike-specific TCRs rose after two AZD1222 doses. Nearly half of spike-specific TCRs reportedly target unmutated variant regions. Samples come after the peak T cell response, not at day 14. Donors were largely white British and mainly female; clonal diversity was possibly underestimated.

Looked up from germline, CDR1 is LNHDA and CDR2 is SQIVND (reference sequence). The trim removed 8 bases at V and 1 base at J, leaving 7 bases unmatched. The CDR3 covers 15 residues. Method: immunoSEQ multiplex PCR; TCRdb's copy keeps in-frame clones and lacks some. The sample lists about 160,000 clones; more than 90% were seen once. The clonotype comes from an adult who received the AZD1222 COVID-19 vaccine. The specimen comprised peripheral blood, sampled 28 days after the second AZD1222 dose. The rearrangement uses TRBV19 and TRBJ1-5, with 8 bases matching TRBD1. CDR3 nucleotides: TGTGCCAGTGTACAGGGGGAGTTGAGCAATCAGCCCCAGCATTTT. It translates to CASVQGELSNQPQHF.